This TCR beta chain appears in the sequencing data of a study of blood T cell repertoires in COVID-19. The overall study: Samples taken during acute and convalescent COVID-19 were collected in the United States, Italy and Spain. The analysed material was cDNA or gDNA that came from T cells, B-cell-depleted T cells, or PBMCs.

This clone has just one count. In the original analysis: Amplification from reference gene primers served as the basis for estimated nucleated cell counts. Some clones are missing from TCRdb's copy, which holds only in-frame ones; the method was immunoSEQ multiplex PCR. Clone size and the V and J calls come from that table; the DNA yielded D and trimming. The profile shows roughly 200,000 clones, roughly 85% of them singletons. The specimen sequenced was peripheral blood. The sequence was obtained from a man in his fifties or sixties with acute or convalescent COVID-19.

CDR3 coding DNA: TGTGCCAGCAGCCATTCTCGCGGGGGTTTTAACGAGCAGTACTTC. Encoded protein: CASSHSRGGFNEQYF. The rearrangement links TRBV3-1 (or the pseudogene TRBV3-2) to TRBJ2-7, with TRBD2 identical over 7 bases. This CDR3 region has 15 residues. Germline values: CDR1 LGHDT, CDR2 YNNKEL (reference sequence). The ends lost 3 bases at V and 5 bases at J; junction bases unmatched: 10.